Below are 20 T cell receptor beta chains sequenced from a single sample in a study of regulatory T cells in long-lasting Graves disease. Time point specified: newly diagnosed GD, antithyroid drugs for less than 3 months. PBMC-extracted RNA yielded the TCR library. Sequencing libraries for TCR beta were prepared with iRepertoire HTBI primers and Arm-PCR of CDR3 regions. TCRdb re-called the multiplex PCR reads through MiXCR, storing one row per CDR3 protein. The sample shows some 600,000 distinct CDR3 sequences, roughly a sixth of them seen only once. These data were also filed under a second study, of T cells in Graves' hyperthyroidism and ophthalmopathy.

Specimen: peripheral blood mononuclear cells (PBMCs), collected at new diagnosis, from a patient treated with antithyroid drugs. Receptor source: a young man with Graves disease.

On this clonotype: It may be a read error: a sequence one base away is much more abundant. The CDR3 bases are TGTGCCAGCTCAGAGATGTGCGGAAGCAATGAGCAGTTCTTC. This sequence encodes CASSEMCGSNEQFF. The gene calls are TRBV27 and TRBJ2-1; no clear D. V lost 8 bases, J lost 6 bases, and 17 bases lay in between. In germline, CDR1 is MNHEY, CDR2 SMNVEV (reference sequence). CDR3 length equals 14 residues.

This clonotype was detected ten times or more. The DNA for the CDR3 is TGCAGTGCTACCTATGGTCCCAATGAGCAGTTCTTC. It yields the protein CSATYGPNEQFF. J is TRBJ2-1 and V is TRBV20-1; no definite D call. V was cut by 4 bases and J by 6 bases, with 10 bases left in between. There are 12 residues in the CDR3. Germline V gene data show CDR1 as DFQATT and CDR2 as SNEGSKA (reference sequence).

This clonotype was observed many times. This rearrangement joins TRBV20-1 to TRBJ2-7, with D perhaps given as TRBD1 or TRBD2 (5 bases each). CDR1 DFQATT and CDR2 SNEGSKA come from the germline V gene (reference sequence). This CDR3 contains 14 residues. Trimming stripped 0 bases from V and 5 bases from J, with 14 bases between. In DNA, the CDR3 is TGCAGTGCTAGAGACATACGGGGCTCGGACGAGCAGTACTTC. Amino acids: CSARDIRGSDEQYF.

The rearrangement uses TRBV7-3 and TRBJ2-3; 14 bases agree with TRBD2. Germline-derived CDR1 and CDR2 are SGHTA and FQGTGA. The trim removed 0 bases at V and 6 bases at J, leaving 5 bases unmatched. The CDR3 contains 17 residues. CDR3 sequence reads: CASSLTGLAGEWDTQYF. Written as DNA, the CDR3 is TGTGCCAGCAGCTTAACGGGACTAGCGGGAGAATGGGATACGCAGTATTTT.

This clonotype was counted a few times. The chain uses TRBV19 and TRBJ2-7, with a possible D match to TRBD2 (5 bases). Trimming pared 1 base from V and 3 bases from J, leaving 10 bases between. CDR3 length equals 14 residues. Germline V gene sequence: CDR1 LNHDA, CDR2 SQIVND (reference sequence). CDR3 coding DNA: TGTGCCAGTAGTATAGGAGCAGACTACTACGAGCAGTACTTC. This codes for CASSIGADYYEQYF.

J is TRBJ1-5 and V is TRBV2, with TRBD1 matching over 7 bases. The germline V gene has CDR1 SNHLY and CDR2 FYNNEI. After removal of 6 bases from V and 9 bases from J, the junction contained 11 bases not matched to a gene. This CDR3 has 14 amino acids. CDR3 in DNA: TGTGCCAGCAGACCCGGGACAGACGCAAGGCCCCAGCATTTT. It encodes CASRPGTDARPQHF.

The chain combines TRBV11-2 with TRBJ2-3; D remains unclear. The J call could be wrong; TRBJ2-1 is a better fit for the DNA end. Germline V CDR1 and CDR2: SGHAT, FQNNGV. CDR3 length equals 14 residues. CDR3 DNA sequence: TGTGCCAGCAGCCGAGTCCTGGAATGGGGTGAGCAGTTCTTC. Translating it yields CASSRVLEWGEQFF.

This clonotype was picked up a small number of times. CDR3 sequence reads: CASSVREGGQTMNTEAFF. CDR3 sequence (DNA): TGTGCCAGCAGCGTACGCGAGGGGGGACAGACAATGAACACTGAAGCTTTCTTT. This sequence joins TRBV9 and TRBJ1-1; TRBD1 aligns across 7 bases. The V gene's germline CDR1 is SGDLS and CDR2 YYNGEE. CDR3 size: 18 residues. Trimming at V came to 1 base and at J to 0 bases, leaving 12 bases not matched to a gene. The whole variable domain, remainder taken from reference TRBV9 and TRBJ1-1, is DSGVTQTPKHLITATGQRVTLRCSPRSGDLSVYWYQQSLDQGLQFLIQYYNGEERAKGNILERFSAQQFPDLHSELNLSSLELGDSALYFCASSVREGGQTMNTEAFFGQGTRLTVV.

This clonotype showed up just a few times. The rearrangement links TRBV6-1 to TRBJ1-2; D might be TRBD1 (6 bases). Germline V gene sequence: CDR1 MNHNS, CDR2 SASEGT. The ends were cut back, 2 bases at V and 7 bases at J, with 11 bases in the middle. This CDR3 is 13 amino acids long. Written as DNA, the CDR3 is TGTGCCAGCAGTGAATTGGGGGCGCCTGGCTACACCTTC. Its protein is CASSELGAPGYTF.

The sample holds a few counts of this clonotype. V usage is TRBV24-1 and J usage is TRBJ2-5, with TRBD1 matching 8 bases. This CDR3 contains 15 residues. Unmatched junction bases numbered 8, after V lost 4 bases and J lost 5 bases. Germline V gene data show CDR1 as KGHDR and CDR2 as SFDVKD. This CDR3 reads CATSESRGPWETQYF. CDR3 nucleotides: TGTGCCACCAGTGAGAGCAGGGGGCCATGGGAGACCCAGTACTTC.

This clonotype has ten or more counts. The V and J genes are TRBV10-1 and TRBJ2-3; D remains unclear. Germline V gene sequence: CDR1 WNHNN, CDR2 SYGVQD (reference sequence). There are 14 residues in the CDR3. The V gene lost 0 bases and the J gene lost 5 bases, with 9 bases spanning the gap. The CDR3 loop reads CASSESYRVDTQYF. The CDR3 region has the DNA TGCGCCAGCAGTGAGTCCTACCGCGTAGATACGCAGTATTTT.

On this clonotype: One end of the junction fails to match germline, which may point to a read error. The chain couples TRBV18 to TRBJ2-1, with 10 bases fitting TRBD2. Germline-derived CDR1 and CDR2 are KGHSH and LQKENI. The CDR3 loop spans 16 amino acids. Written as DNA, the CDR3 is TGTGCCAGCTCACCAATTTCTAGCGGGAGCGTCAATCAGCAGTTCTTC. Protein sequence: CASSPISSGSVNQQFF.

This clonotype was detected ten times or more. This rearrangement joins TRBV27 to TRBJ2-5, with TRBD1 matching over 10 bases. The CDR3 covers 15 residues. V shed 1 base and J 3 bases; nucleotides not matched to a gene: 2. CDR1 and CDR2 (germline): MNHEY, SMNVEV (reference sequence). The CDR3 is CASSLWGTGEETQYF. CDR3 bases: TGTGCCAGCAGTTTATGGGGGACAGGGGAAGAGACCCAGTACTTC.

This clonotype came up many times. V usage is TRBV10-3 and J usage is TRBJ2-7, with D hard to call. CDR1 and CDR2 (germline): ENHRY, SYGVKD. CDR3 length: 11 amino acids. The germline V and J ends were trimmed by 7 bases and 3 bases, with 7 bases remaining between them. The DNA of the CDR3 is TGTGCCATCACCGAAGGCTACGAGCAGTACTTC. Translating it yields CAITEGYEQYF.

The rearrangement uses TRBV7-9 and TRBJ2-7, with D perhaps assigned TRBD1 or TRBD2 (5 bases each). CDR1 and CDR2 (germline): SEHNR, FQNEAQ (reference sequence). The V end lost 5 bases, the J end lost 3 bases, and 17 bases lay between the germline ends. The CDR3 sequence is 15 residues long. CDR3 DNA: TGTGCCAGCAGCGGGAGTGGGGCCAGGGTCTACGAGCAGTACTTC. As protein: CASSGSGARVYEQYF.

J is TRBJ2-5 and V is TRBV10-2; D gene ambiguous. Germline loops: CDR1 WSHSY, CDR2 SAAADI. V was clipped by 7 bases and J by 4 bases, with 16 bases between them. The CDR3 is 14 residues long. The CDR3 reads CASKLAKAIETQYF. For the CDR3, the DNA is TGCGCCAGCAAGTTAGCCAAAGCGATAGAGACCCAGTACTTC.

A few counts support this clonotype. The chain combines TRBV15 with TRBJ2-7; D is possibly TRBD2 (5 bases). Trimming took 0 bases from V and 2 from J, leaving 11 bases between them. CDR3 size: 15 residues. Per the germline V gene, CDR1 is LNHNV and CDR2 is YYDKDF (reference sequence). The CDR3 protein is CATSRDPGSTYEQYF. The CDR3 region has the DNA TGTGCCACCAGCAGAGATCCGGGGTCCACCTACGAGCAGTACTTC. Based on the CDR3 plus reference TRBV15 and TRBJ2-7, the full variable domain is DAMVIQNPRYQVTQFGKPVTLSCSQTLNHNVMYWYQQKSSQAPKLLFHYYDKDFNNEADTPDNFQSRRPNTSFCFLDIRSPGLGDTAMYLCATSRDPGSTYEQYFGPGTRLTVT.

This clonotype was counted between two and nine times. The rearrangement uses TRBV30 and TRBJ1-1, with D possibly matching TRBD1 (5 bases). The V and J ends lost 1 base and 11 bases respectively, with 17 bases between them. The CDR3 runs 13 residues. Germline assignment: CDR1 GTSNPN and CDR2 SVGIG (reference sequence). The CDR3 is CAWSAAGQFDAFF. The DNA for the CDR3 is TGTGCCTGGAGTGCCGCGGGGCAGTTTGACGCTTTCTTT.

The chain is built from TRBV3-1 and TRBJ2-7; D is ambiguous. The CDR3 is 15 amino acids. V was shortened by 0 bases and J by 7 bases, with 16 bases between the two germline ends. The germline CDR1 and CDR2 sequences are LGHDT and YNNKEL (reference sequence). CDR3 loop: CASSQDSDGPREQYF. The CDR3 DNA follows: TGTGCCAGCAGCCAAGATTCCGACGGGCCCCGGGAGCAGTACTTC.

The chain uses TRBV27 and TRBJ2-1, with D tentatively TRBD2 (6 bases). This CDR3 has 14 amino acids. V was trimmed by 5 bases and J by 4 bases, leaving 12 bases between them. CDR1 and CDR2 (germline): MNHEY, SMNVEV (reference sequence). The CDR3 loop is CASSNGGTYNEQFF. The CDR3 DNA sequence: TGTGCCAGCAGTAATGGCGGGACTTACAATGAGCAGTTCTTC.